What follows is one TCR beta chain and its context. Its antigen is undetermined. This record comes from a study of T cell responses to AZD1222 COVID-19 vaccine. The repertoire was sequenced with immunoSEQ multiplex PCR; TCRdb's copy has only in-frame clones and lacks some. The top ten clones hold 6.9% of a sample with roughly 180,000 clones, around 87% of them seen once. Broader study findings: Baseline serostatus was positive in only six AZD1222 recipients. Without day 14 samples, only post-peak T cell repertoires were studied. When two AZD1222 doses had been given, Spike-specific TCR breadth and depth rose.

The sample was peripheral blood, taken on day 0 of AZD1222 vaccination. The clonotype originates from an adult in good health.

The CDR3 reads CAISESRRQDTQYF. CDR3 bases: TGTGCCATCAGTGAGTCTAGAAGGCAAGATACGCAGTATTTT. The V call is TRBV10-3, the J call TRBJ2-3; D uncertain. V gave up 0 bases and J gave up 5 bases, with 9 bases separating them. This CDR3 comprises 14 residues. CDR1 is ENHRY, CDR2 SYGVKD, per germline.